This T cell receptor (beta chain) was sequenced in a study of response to subunit inactivated influenza vaccine. This clonotype was detected a few times. What it recognizes is unknown. The V gene end was trimmed by 5 bases and the J gene end by 6 bases; junction bases not matched to a gene: 6. CDR1 SGHAT and CDR2 FQNNGV come from the germline V gene. This CDR3 is 15 amino acids long. MiXCR, applied by TCRdb to the RT-PCR reads, yields one record per CDR3 protein. This sample yields about 520,000 distinct CDR3 sequences, of which under 8.5% are seen a single time; around 13% belongs to the top ten. Study results and caveats: Authors suggested that a seasonal influenza vaccination recruits few new T cells each time.

The source is a man in his fifties or sixties who received an inactivated influenza vaccine. The chain recombines TRBV11-2 with TRBJ1-4; 10 positions agree with TRBD1. The sequencing used PBMCs from blood, collected about 24 months after vaccination. In DNA, the CDR3 is TGTGCCAGCAGCATTTTGACAGGGGGCTATGAAAAACTGTTTTTT. Translated, it gives CASSILTGGYEKLFF.